A single sample gave rise to the 17 T cell receptor beta chains below, sequenced in a study of siplizumab effects on memory and regulatory T cells. Here immunoSEQ multiplex PCR was the method, and the copy in TCRdb shows in-frame clones only, minus some. Of 70,000 to 95,000 clones in the sample, approximately 93% were seen once. Specimen: CD8+ T cells sorted from blood. Source of these receptors: a human donor in good health.

The gene calls are TRBV13 and TRBJ1-1; D is unresolved. V was pared by 1 base and J by 0 bases, with 3 bases between. There are 13 residues in the CDR3. Germline V gene sequence: CDR1 PRHDT, CDR2 FYEKMQ (reference sequence). The CDR3 sequence: CASSLAVNTEAFF. As DNA, the CDR3 is TGTGCCAGCAGCTTAGCGGTGAACACTGAAGCTTTCTTT. Combining the CDR3 with reference TRBV13 and TRBJ1-1 gives the whole variable domain AAGVIQSPRHLIKEKRETATLKCYPIPRHDTVYWYQQGPGQDPQFLISFYEKMQSDKGSIPDRFSAQQFSDYHSELNMSSLELGDSALYFCASSLAVNTEAFFGQGTRLTVV.

The V call is TRBV2, the J call TRBJ2-7; D possibly corresponds to TRBD1 (5 bases). This CDR3 region has 13 residues. The V end was cut by 6 bases, the J end by 6 bases, with 15 bases between. Germline values: CDR1 SNHLY, CDR2 FYNNEI. The CDR3 reads CASSPLDMVEQYF. CDR3 sequence (DNA): TGTGCCAGCAGCCCCCTGGACATGGTCGAGCAGTACTTC.

J is TRBJ2-1 and V is TRBV2; D unresolved. This CDR3 is 12 amino acids long. The germline V gene has CDR1 SNHLY and CDR2 FYNNEI. V shed 7 bases and J shed 6 bases, with 10 bases lying between them. CDR3 loop: CASNLASNEQFF. The CDR3 nucleotides are TGTGCCAGCAACCTGGCCAGCAATGAGCAGTTCTTC.

The chain joins TRBV19 to TRBJ1-2, with 12 bases lining up with TRBD1. In germline, CDR1 is LNHDA, CDR2 SQIVND (reference sequence). Trimming took 5 bases from V and 3 from J; bases not matched to a gene: 13. CDR3 length: 18 residues. The CDR3 nucleotides are TGTGCCAGTAGTGTCCATAGGGACAGGGGGCTTCAACACTATGGCTACACCTTC. This gives the protein CASSVHRDRGLQHYGYTF.

The gene calls are TRBV13 and TRBJ1-2; D may be TRBD1 (5 bases). CDR3 length: 16 amino acids. V was cut by 0 bases and J by 4 bases, with 15 bases left in between. The germline CDR1 and CDR2 sequences are PRHDT and FYEKMQ (reference sequence). CDR3 coding DNA: TGTGCCAGCAGCTTAGGTATGGACGGGGGGATCTATGGCTACACCTTC. Translating it yields CASSLGMDGGIYGYTF.

The chain carries TRBV4-3 and TRBJ2-1; no firm D call. V lost 0 bases and J lost 4, with 1 base in between. The CDR3 consists of 12 residues. In germline, CDR1 is LGHNA, CDR2 YSLEER. CDR3 in amino acids: CASSQEYNEQFF. The CDR3 bases are TGCGCCAGCAGCCAAGAATACAATGAGCAGTTCTTC.

The chain carries TRBV7-2 and TRBJ2-1, with 14 bases fitting TRBD2. The junction had 9 bases not matched to a gene; V was cut back by 4 bases and J by 1 base. This CDR3 has 19 amino acids. The V gene's germline CDR1 is SGHTA and CDR2 FQGNSA. The DNA of the CDR3 is TGTGCCAGCAGCTACAGACCGGGACTAGCGGGGGATTCCTACAATGAGCAGTTCTTC. This encodes CASSYRPGLAGDSYNEQFF.

This sequence joins TRBV2 and TRBJ1-1; a possible D gene is TRBD1 (5 bases). V was shortened by 7 bases and J by 1 base, with 13 bases between the two germline ends. The CDR3 sequence is 14 residues long. Germline assignment: CDR1 SNHLY and CDR2 FYNNEI. CDR3 in DNA: TGTGCCAGCAAGGCAGGGTTCACGAACACTGAAGCTTTCTTT. This codes for CASKAGFTNTEAFF.

This chain connects TRBV5-6 to TRBJ2-5, with D perhaps TRBD2 (6 bases). The germline V gene has CDR1 SGHDT and CDR2 YYEEEE. The CDR3 contains 14 residues. V was clipped by 4 bases and J by 2 bases, with 12 bases between them. The CDR3 DNA sequence: TGTGCCAGCAGCCCGGGGACTTCTCAAGAGACCCAGTACTTC. Protein sequence: CASSPGTSQETQYF.

The chain is built from TRBV6-1 and TRBJ1-1, with a tentative D call TRBD1 (5 bases). V lost 6 bases to trimming and J lost 5 bases, with 13 bases between them. CDR3 length: 13 amino acids. Germline V gives CDR1 MNHNS, CDR2 SASEGT. CDR3 in DNA: TGTGCCAGCAGCCCGGGGGGAGGTACTGAAGCTTTCTTT. Protein product: CASSPGGGTEAFF.

The chain combines TRBV5-8 with TRBJ2-7, with 14 bases that match TRBD2. Germline V gene data show CDR1 as SGHTS and CDR2 as YDEGEE. Unmatched junction bases numbered 2, after V lost 0 bases and J lost 3 bases. This CDR3 has 16 amino acids. The CDR3 sequence is CASSLGTSGRFYEQYF. The CDR3 nucleotides read TGTGCCAGCAGCTTGGGGACTAGCGGGAGGTTCTACGAGCAGTACTTC.

The rearrangement links TRBV29-1 to TRBJ2-7; 11 nucleotides line up with TRBD2. CDR1 and CDR2 from the germline V gene are SQVTM and ANQGSEA. V shed 0 bases and J 2 bases; nucleotides not matched to a gene: 9. This CDR3 has 17 amino acids. CDR3: CSVEDGSGTSGTYEQYF. DNA of the CDR3: TGCAGCGTTGAAGATGGCTCTGGGACTAGCGGAACCTACGAGCAGTACTTC.

The chain is built from TRBV27 and TRBJ2-5; D not resolved. The DNA end lines up better with TRBJ2-7; the J call may be wrong. The CDR3 is 14 amino acids. Per the germline V gene, CDR1 is MNHEY and CDR2 is SMNVEV (reference sequence). The CDR3 sequence is CASSLSAGSYEQYF. The CDR3 DNA reads as TGTGCCAGCAGTTTATCCGCCGGTTCCTACGAGCAGTACTTC.

This chain joins TRBV7-2 and TRBJ2-5; weak D call: TRBD1 (6 bases). This CDR3 has 16 residues. The germline CDR1 and CDR2 sequences are SGHTA and FQGNSA. V shed 1 base and J shed 5 bases, with 17 bases lying between them. The CDR3 reads CASSLEYRATVETQYF. CDR3 nucleotide sequence: TGTGCCAGCAGCTTAGAGTACAGGGCAACGGTGGAGACCCAGTACTTC.

The rearrangement joins TRBV27 to TRBJ2-3; D gene unclear. CDR3 length: 14 residues. Germline V lookup: CDR1 MNHEY, CDR2 SMNVEV (reference sequence). Trimming stripped 4 bases from V and 5 bases from J, with 13 bases between. CDR3 DNA: TGTGCCAGCAGTTCAGTTGAAGGGTTAGATACGCAGTATTTT. This sequence encodes CASSSVEGLDTQYF.

The chain links TRBV4-1 to TRBJ1-2; 8 bases line up with TRBD1. V was pared by 1 base and J by 4 bases, with 8 bases of the junction left unmatched. This CDR3 spans 16 amino acids. Germline values: CDR1 MGHRA, CDR2 YSYEKL. The CDR3 loop is CASSQAYRGLSYGYTF. The CDR3 coding sequence is TGCGCCAGCAGCCAAGCCTACAGGGGGTTATCCTATGGCTACACCTTC.

This sequence joins TRBV5-4 and TRBJ1-3, with unresolved D. Germline CDR1 SGHNT, CDR2 YYREEE (reference sequence). The CDR3 totals 15 residues. V dropped 4 bases and J dropped 0 bases, with 11 bases sitting between them. CDR3 sequence (DNA): TGTGCCAGCAGCCCGGGCCGGGGCTCTGGAAACACCATATATTTT. Translated, it gives CASSPGRGSGNTIYF. The entire variable domain, with the rest obtained from reference TRBV5-4 and TRBJ1-3, is as follows: ETGVTQSPTHLIKTRGQQVTLRCSSQSGHNTVSWYQQALGQGPQFIFQYYREEENGRGNFPPRFSGLQFPNYSSELNVNALELDDSALYLCASSPGRGSGNTIYFGEGSWLTVV.